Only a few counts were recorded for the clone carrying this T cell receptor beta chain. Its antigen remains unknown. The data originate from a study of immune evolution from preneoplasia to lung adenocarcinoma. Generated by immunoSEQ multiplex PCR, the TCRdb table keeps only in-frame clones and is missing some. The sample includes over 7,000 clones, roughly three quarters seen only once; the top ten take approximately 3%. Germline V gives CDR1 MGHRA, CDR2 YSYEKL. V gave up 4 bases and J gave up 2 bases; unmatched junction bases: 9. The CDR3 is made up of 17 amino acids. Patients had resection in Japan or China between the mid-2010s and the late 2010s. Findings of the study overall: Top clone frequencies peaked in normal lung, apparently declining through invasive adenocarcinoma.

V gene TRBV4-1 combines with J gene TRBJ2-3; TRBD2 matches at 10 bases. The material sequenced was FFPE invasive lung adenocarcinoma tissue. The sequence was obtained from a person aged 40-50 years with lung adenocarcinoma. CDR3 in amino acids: CASSLRSGRANTDTQYF. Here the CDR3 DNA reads TGCGCCAGCAGCCTTCGAAGCGGGAGGGCCAACACAGATACGCAGTATTTT.